The 4 T cell receptor beta chains below come from one sample, sequenced in a study of blood T cell repertoires in COVID-19. The assay was immunoSEQ multiplex PCR, and TCRdb's table has in-frame clones only and misses some. This table holds roughly 200,000 clones, over 70% found once. Specimen: peripheral blood. The receptors derive from a woman aged 70-85 years with acute or convalescent COVID-19.

The chain recombines TRBV3-1 (or the pseudogene TRBV3-2) with TRBJ2-1; D is uncertain. Germline values: CDR1 LGHDT, CDR2 YNNKEL (reference sequence). This CDR3 contains 12 residues. Trimming stripped 0 bases from V and 15 bases from J, with 12 bases between. In nucleotides, the CDR3 is TGTGCCAGCAGCCAAGAGTCGAGGCCTCGGTTCTTC. Amino acids: CASSQESRPRFF.

The V gene is TRBV2, the J gene TRBJ1-5, with D uncertain. The V gene's germline CDR1 is SNHLY and CDR2 FYNNEI. The V end was cut by 7 bases, the J end by 2 bases, with 15 bases between. There are 15 residues in the CDR3. The CDR3 sequence is CASTPSNAGNQPQHF. The CDR3 nucleotides are TGTGCCAGCACCCCAAGTAATGCAGGCAATCAGCCCCAGCATTTT.

This chain connects TRBV11-2 to TRBJ2-7, with TRBD2 identical over 11 bases. The CDR3 length is 17 residues. The germline V gene encodes CDR1 SGHAT and CDR2 FQNNGV. Germline trimming cut 2 bases from V and 3 bases from J; bases unmatched to any gene: 9. Written as DNA, the CDR3 is TGTGCCAGCAGCTTAAGGGTAGCGGGAGGGCCGGGCTACGAGCAGTACTTC. It translates to CASSLRVAGGPGYEQYF.

This clone has just a few counts. The V gene is TRBV2, the J gene TRBJ1-2; weak D call: TRBD1 (5 bases). In germline, CDR1 is SNHLY, CDR2 FYNNEI. The length of the CDR3 is 14 residues. V was trimmed by 6 bases and J by 2 bases, leaving 13 bases between them. The DNA of the CDR3 is TGTGCCAGCAGCGCGCAGGGAGGGAACTATGGCTACACCTTC. Protein product: CASSAQGGNYGYTF.